The 28 T cell receptor beta chains below come from one sample, sequenced in a study of T cells in Graves' hyperthyroidism and ophthalmopathy. Amplified TCR beta CDR3 regions derived from RNA transcripts. TCR CDR3 regions were first amplified by RT-PCR with HTBI primers. Each CDR3 protein gets one entry after TCRdb re-called the multiplex PCR reads with MiXCR. The repertoire includes 350,000 to 450,000 distinct CDR3 sequences, about an eighth of them detected once, and 25% to 30% sits in the top ten. The sequenced sample was blood. The receptors originated from a man aged 45-60 years with Graves' ophthalmopathy.

The sample holds a few counts of this clonotype. This chain links TRBV20-1 with TRBJ1-2, with D maybe TRBD1 (5 bases). Trimming left V 0 bases short and J 2 bases short, with 10 bases between. The CDR3 totals 14 residues. CDR1 is DFQATT and CDR2 is SNEGSKA in the germline V gene (reference sequence). CDR3 bases: TGCAGTGCTAGAGATGGGGCAGGGAACTATGGCTACACCTTC. It yields the protein CSARDGAGNYGYTF.

This clonotype was seen ten or more times. The genes are TRBV7-9 and TRBJ2-1, with 10 bases fitting TRBD1. Per the germline V gene, CDR1 is SEHNR and CDR2 is FQNEAQ (reference sequence). V lost 4 bases, J lost 3 bases, and 6 bases stayed unmatched. This CDR3 comprises 16 residues. The CDR3 DNA follows: TGTGCCAGCAGCTCTACGACAGGGGGCGGCTACAATGAGCAGTTCTTC. This sequence encodes CASSSTTGGGYNEQFF.

Only one count was recorded for this clonotype. The chain joins TRBV19 to TRBJ2-3; D assignment may be TRBD1 or TRBD2 (5 bases each). Germline V gene data show CDR1 as LNHDA and CDR2 as SQIVND (reference sequence). The CDR3 spans 12 residues. Trimming left V 6 bases short and J 4 bases short, with 8 bases between. CDR3 nucleotide sequence: TGTGCCAGTAGCGGGACCGCAGATACGCAGTATTTT. Translating gives CASSGTADTQYF.

This clonotype has a count of ten or more. This chain links TRBV6-5 with TRBJ2-7, with TRBD2 matching 10 bases. Germline loops: CDR1 MNHEY, CDR2 SVGAGI. The CDR3 has 15 amino acids. J lost 2 bases, V lost 2 bases, and 3 bases had no gene match. Here the CDR3 DNA reads TGTGCCAGCAGTTACCCCGGACTAGCGGCCTACGAGCAGTACTTC. It yields the protein CASSYPGLAAYEQYF.

The rearrangement uses TRBV30 and TRBJ2-1; D not resolved. Trimming left V 4 bases short and J 5 bases short, with 6 bases between. Germline CDR1 and CDR2: GTSNPN and SVGIG (reference sequence). There are 11 residues in the CDR3. For the CDR3, the DNA is TGTGCCTGGATTAAGGACAATGAGCAGTTCTTC. Encoded protein: CAWIKDNEQFF.

At least ten counts were recorded for this clonotype. V gene TRBV5-5 combines with J gene TRBJ1-2, with unresolved D. CDR1 is SGHKS and CDR2 is YYEKEE in the germline V gene (reference sequence). The V gene lost 2 bases and the J gene lost 7 bases, with 6 bases spanning the gap. CDR3 length equals 11 residues. In nucleotides, the CDR3 is TGTGCCAGCAGCTTTACTGGTGGCTACACCTTC. Its translation is CASSFTGGYTF.

This sequence joins TRBV3-1 and TRBJ2-7; TRBD2 agrees at 8 bases. This CDR3 spans 15 amino acids. V lost 2 bases, J lost 8 bases, and 11 bases stayed unmatched. Germline CDR1 and CDR2: LGHDT and YNNKEL (reference sequence). Written as DNA, the CDR3 is TGTGCCAGCAGCCAAAGAGCGGGGGCCGGCCGGCAGCAGTACTTC. Translating gives CASSQRAGAGRQQYF.

This clonotype showed up many times. CDR3 protein: CATQAGLNTGELFF. The CDR3 DNA is TGTGCCACCCAGGCGGGGCTGAACACCGGGGAGCTGTTTTTT. The V and J genes are TRBV2 and TRBJ2-2, with D maybe TRBD2 (6 bases). V lost 10 bases and J 1 base, leaving 13 bases between the germline ends. This CDR3 has 14 residues. Looked up from germline, CDR1 is SNHLY and CDR2 is FYNNEI. Complete variable domain (other parts from reference TRBV2 and TRBJ2-2): EPEVTQTPSHQVTQMGQEVILRCVPISNHLYFYWYRQILGQKVEFLVSFYNNEISEKSEIFDDQFSVERPDGSNFTLKIRSTKLEDSAMYFCATQAGLNTGELFFGEGSRLTVL.

This rearrangement joins TRBV6-1 to TRBJ2-7, with D possibly matching TRBD1 (5 bases). Germline CDR1 and CDR2: MNHNS and SASEGT. The CDR3 sequence is 14 residues long. V shed 5 bases and J shed 1 base, with 12 bases lying between them. CDR3 loop: CASSPGHHSYEQYF. CDR3 DNA sequence: TGTGCCAGCAGTCCCGGACACCATTCCTACGAGCAGTACTTC.

This clonotype was seen repeatedly, ten times or more. The chain employs TRBV3-1 and TRBJ2-1; TRBD1 agrees at 9 bases. Germline V gene data show CDR1 as LGHDT and CDR2 as YNNKEL (reference sequence). The CDR3 contains 18 residues. V shed 4 bases and J 10 bases; nucleotides not matched to a gene: 20. The CDR3 coding sequence is TGTGCCAGCAGCCCCCACTACTCCCCGGGACAGGGAGAGGGGGAGCAGTTCTTC. Translating it yields CASSPHYSPGQGEGEQFF.

This clonotype was seen many times. This chain connects TRBV6-1 to TRBJ2-2; D could derive from TRBD1 or TRBD2 (5 bases each). Trimming took 7 bases from V and 6 from J, leaving 15 bases between them. The V gene's germline CDR1 is MNHNS and CDR2 SASEGT. CDR3 length: 14 amino acids. The DNA of the CDR3 is TGTGCCAGCACCGACTCGAGGGGTTCCGGGGAGCTGTTTTTT. Its protein is CASTDSRGSGELFF.

This clonotype has only a few counts. The chain joins TRBV27 to TRBJ2-1; D is ambiguous. Trimming left V 6 bases short and J 0 bases short, with 12 bases between. CDR1 and CDR2 from the germline V gene are MNHEY and SMNVEV (reference sequence). CDR3 length: 15 amino acids. CDR3 coding DNA: TGTGCCAGCAGCCCCGAAATAGGCTCCTACAATGAGCAGTTCTTC. Protein: CASSPEIGSYNEQFF.

CDR3 region: CASRLRDRGLGTEAFF. CDR3 nucleotides: TGCGCCAGCAGATTGCGGGACAGGGGGCTGGGCACTGAAGCTTTCTTT. This rearrangement joins TRBV5-1 to TRBJ1-1; TRBD1 matches 12 bases. The V and J ends lost 5 bases and 4 bases, in that order; junction bases with no gene match: 9. Per the germline V gene, CDR1 is SGHRS and CDR2 is YFSETQ. The CDR3 is made up of 16 amino acids.

This clonotype was recorded only once. The J gene is TRBJ1-2, the V gene TRBV5-1; D gene unclear. Trimming cost V 5 bases and J 4 bases, with 12 bases left between them. This CDR3 region has 13 residues. Germline CDR1 SGHRS, CDR2 YFSETQ. Here the CDR3 DNA reads TGCGCCAGCAGGGAAGCAGAGTTCTATGGCTACACCTTC. The encoded protein is CASREAEFYGYTF.

This chain joins TRBV10-3 and TRBJ2-1; no definite D call. V lost 7 bases, J lost 6 bases, and 16 bases lay in between. The CDR3 has 14 amino acids. Germline loops: CDR1 ENHRY, CDR2 SYGVKD. For the CDR3, the DNA is TGTGCCATCAAGCCAGCCATGGATACCAATGAGCAGTTCTTC. This sequence encodes CAIKPAMDTNEQFF.

This clonotype came up many times. The chain has TRBV7-2 and TRBJ1-5; D perhaps matches TRBD1 (5 bases). Germline CDR1 is SGHTA and CDR2 is FQGNSA. The CDR3 totals 14 residues. The ends were cut back, 4 bases at V and 2 bases at J, with 9 bases in the middle. CDR3 region: CASSYKTGNQPQHF. DNA for the CDR3: TGTGCCAGCAGCTATAAGACAGGCAATCAGCCCCAGCATTTT.

This clonotype was seen repeatedly, ten times or more. The chain joins TRBV6-2 or TRBV6-3 to TRBJ2-3; 13 bases match TRBD2. Germline lookup yields CDR1 MNHEY and CDR2 SVGEGT. This CDR3 has 19 amino acids. V lost 2 bases and J lost 2; bases outside the gene matches: 10. For the CDR3, the DNA is TGTGCCAGCAGTTACCCGGAAGGGACTAGCGGGGATGCCACAGATACGCAGTATTTT. Protein: CASSYPEGTSGDATDTQYF.

The gene calls are TRBV3-1 and TRBJ2-5, with a weak D call TRBD2 (5 bases). V lost 1 base to trimming and J lost 2 bases, with 11 bases between them. The CDR3 spans 15 residues. Germline CDR1 is LGHDT and CDR2 is YNNKEL (reference sequence). DNA of the CDR3: TGTGCCAGCAGCCAAGGAATACTAGATCAAGAGACCCAGTACTTC. This sequence encodes CASSQGILDQETQYF.

This clonotype has a count of ten or more. V gene TRBV7-9 combines with J gene TRBJ2-3; 7 bases are a match to TRBD1. From germline, CDR1 is SEHNR and CDR2 FQNEAQ (reference sequence). The CDR3 length is 15 residues. V was clipped by 10 bases and J by 0 bases; unmatched bases: 10. The DNA of the CDR3 is TGTGCCATCGACGAAAGACAGGGAAGCACAGATACGCAGTATTTT. Its translation: CAIDERQGSTDTQYF.

This clonotype showed up many times. The chain couples TRBV18 to TRBJ2-7; tentative D call: TRBD2 (6 bases). The germline CDR1 and CDR2 sequences are KGHSH and LQKENI. The CDR3 runs 13 residues. V shed 3 bases and J shed 6 bases, with 12 bases lying between them. The CDR3 nucleotides read TGTGCCAGCTCACCCCGGGACTTTTCCGAGCAGTACTTC. It encodes CASSPRDFSEQYF.

This clonotype was counted at least ten times. The chain recombines TRBV9 with TRBJ2-1; the D is unclear. The germline V and J ends were trimmed by 3 bases and 6 bases, with 7 bases remaining between them. The germline V gene encodes CDR1 SGDLS and CDR2 YYNGEE. The CDR3 covers 12 residues. CDR3 DNA: TGTGCCAGCAGCGGTCGCGGCAATGAGCAGTTCTTC. Amino acids: CASSGRGNEQFF. Looking up the rest from reference TRBV9 and TRBJ2-1 gives the full variable domain: DSGVTQTPKHLITATGQRVTLRCSPRSGDLSVYWYQQSLDQGLQFLIQYYNGEERAKGNILERFSAQQFPDLHSELNLSSLELGDSALYFCASSGRGNEQFFGPGTRLTVL.

This rearrangement joins TRBV5-1 to TRBJ2-2; D gene unclear. The ends were cut back, 0 bases at V and 0 bases at J, with 6 bases in the middle. The germline V gene encodes CDR1 SGHRS and CDR2 YFSETQ. This CDR3 region has 15 residues. The CDR3 nucleotides are TGCGCCAGCAGCTTGGCGCGCGCGAACACCGGGGAGCTGTTTTTT. Translation gives CASSLARANTGELFF. The full variable domain, completed using reference TRBV5-1 and TRBJ2-2, is KAGVTQTPRYLIKTRGQQVTLSCSPISGHRSVSWYQQTPGQGLQFLFEYFSETQRNKGNFPGRFSGRQFSNSRSEMNVSTLELGDSALYLCASSLARANTGELFFGEGSRLTVL.

This clonotype has ten or more counts. CDR3 in amino acids: CATSGVTSTYEQYF. Here the CDR3 DNA reads TGTGCCACCAGTGGGGTGACTAGCACCTACGAGCAGTACTTC. This sequence joins TRBV24-1 and TRBJ2-7; TRBD2 matches 7 bases. Germline CDR1 reads KGHDR; CDR2 reads SFDVKD. The ends lost 5 bases at V and 2 bases at J; junction bases unmatched: 5. The CDR3 covers 14 residues.

At least ten counts were recorded for this clonotype. The V gene is TRBV29-1, the J gene TRBJ2-1; D is undetermined. The CDR3 length is 13 residues. CDR1 SQVTM and CDR2 ANQGSEA come from the germline V gene. The V end was cut by 4 bases, the J end by 2 bases, with 9 bases between. The chain's CDR3 is CSVGQRTYNEQFF. The CDR3 DNA reads TGCAGCGTTGGTCAAAGAACCTACAATGAGCAGTTCTTC.

There are many counts of this clonotype. The genes are TRBV20-1 and TRBJ1-2; TRBD1 is a possible D gene (5 bases). This CDR3 has 14 amino acids. Per germline, CDR1 DFQATT and CDR2 SNEGSKA (reference sequence). Trimming removed 1 base at V and 1 base at J, with 10 bases between. The DNA of the CDR3 is TGCAGTGCTAGAGTAGACAGAAATAACTATGGCTACACCTTC. Translation: CSARVDRNNYGYTF.

In this sample, this clonotype turned up a few times. V and J are TRBV29-1 and TRBJ2-2; the match to TRBD2 covers 7 bases. This CDR3 region has 12 residues. J lost 7 bases, V lost 6 bases, and 5 bases had no gene match. The germline CDR1 and CDR2 sequences are SQVTM and ANQGSEA. The CDR3 bases are TGCAGCGTGGAGCGGGGCGTCGGGGAGCTGTTTTTT. Its translation: CSVERGVGELFF.

The J gene is TRBJ2-1, the V gene TRBV24-1, with D uncertain. V was pared by 0 bases and J by 6 bases, with 5 bases between. From germline, CDR1 is KGHDR and CDR2 SFDVKD. This CDR3 has 13 residues. This CDR3 is CATSDLGTNEQFF. The DNA of the CDR3 is TGTGCCACCAGTGATTTGGGCACCAATGAGCAGTTCTTC.

The genes are TRBV7-3 and TRBJ1-1, with no clear D. Germline-derived CDR1 and CDR2 are SGHTA and FQGTGA. V was pared by 1 base and J by 3 bases, with 6 bases between. This CDR3 comprises 13 residues. CDR3 coding DNA: TGTGCCAGCAGCTTAAAGGCATACACTGAAGCTTTCTTT. Amino acid sequence: CASSLKAYTEAFF.